The 18 T cell receptor beta chains below come from one sample, sequenced in a study of beta chain features in type 1 diabetes. Study findings and constraints: Shortening of TCRB CDR3s, moderate but significant, appeared in all four CD4+ subsets of Type 1 diabetes patients.

These TCRs' antigens remain unknown. Isolated RNA was reverse transcribed in full, so expressed TCRB transcripts were sequenced. Using immunoSEQ multiplex PCR, the repertoire was profiled, and TCRdb retains in-frame clones only, with some absent. The sample records 52,000 or so clones, 40% to 65% being singletons. Sequencing was performed on Tregs from blood. The receptors originated from a woman aged 40-49 years with type 1 diabetes.

This clone was observed a single time. This chain links TRBV27 with TRBJ2-1, with 10 bases lining up with TRBD2. The CDR3 runs 15 residues. The germline CDR1 and CDR2 sequences are MNHEY and SMNVEV (reference sequence). V lost 2 bases to trimming and J lost 7 bases; unmatched junction nucleotides: 5. CDR3 DNA sequence: TGTGCCAGCAGTTTACGAGCGGGGGGGCCAAATGAGCAGTTCTTC. It encodes CASSLRAGGPNEQFF.

The chain carries TRBV10-3 and TRBJ2-3; D remains ambiguous. Germline lookup yields CDR1 ENHRY and CDR2 SYGVKD. Trimming pared 4 bases from V and 4 bases from J, leaving 6 bases between. This CDR3 has 12 amino acids. In DNA form, the CDR3 reads TGTGCCATCAGTGTTTCAGCAGATACGCAGTATTTT. Translation: CAISVSADTQYF.

The CDR3: CASSLDIANTGELFF. As DNA, the CDR3 is TGCGCCAGTTCCCTGGACATTGCGAACACCGGGGAGCTGTTTTTT. V is TRBV5-1 and J is TRBJ2-2; maybe TRBD1 (5 bases). Trimming took off 8 bases at V and 0 bases at J, with 14 bases between the two ends. Germline V lookup: CDR1 SGHRS, CDR2 YFSETQ. The CDR3 runs to 15 residues.

The V call is TRBV11-2, the J call TRBJ2-3; D is ambiguous. The CDR3 consists of 17 residues. Germline loops: CDR1 SGHAT, CDR2 FQNNGV. The V end was cut by 6 bases, the J end by 0 bases, with 19 bases between. CDR3 DNA sequence: TGTGCCAGCAGGCAAGATAGGAGATTATCTAGCACAGATACGCAGTATTTT. It yields the protein CASRQDRRLSSTDTQYF.

This sequence joins TRBV6-5 and TRBJ2-4; TRBD1 matches 9 bases. The CDR3 consists of 15 residues. V lost 6 bases and J lost 0; bases outside the gene matches: 3. CDR1 is MNHEY and CDR2 is SVGAGI in the germline V gene. The CDR3 here is CASRGTGLAKNIQYF. The CDR3 nucleotides are TGTGCCAGCAGAGGGACAGGGTTAGCCAAAAACATTCAGTACTTC.

The rearrangement joins TRBV5-1 to TRBJ2-1; D possibly corresponds to TRBD1 (6 bases). Between the trimmed V and J ends, which lost 3 bases and 9 bases, there was a span of 19 bases. Germline CDR1 is SGHRS and CDR2 is YFSETQ. The CDR3 extends over 15 amino acids. DNA of the CDR3: TGCGCCAGCAGCTCCCCAGGGGTAAGGTTCGGTGAGCAGTTCTTC. The encoded protein is CASSSPGVRFGEQFF.

This clone has just a few counts. V is TRBV19 and J is TRBJ2-3, with TRBD1 as a possible D gene (6 bases). The CDR3 has 14 amino acids. The V and J ends lost 7 bases and 2 bases respectively, with 13 bases between them. Germline values: CDR1 LNHDA, CDR2 SQIVND (reference sequence). CDR3 residues: CASTLTGFTDTQYF. In nucleotides, the CDR3 is TGTGCCAGTACCCTGACAGGATTCACAGATACGCAGTATTTT.

V gene TRBV11-2 combines with J gene TRBJ1-4; D ambiguous. Trimming removed 5 bases at V and 8 bases at J, with 18 bases between. The length of the CDR3 is 15 residues. Per germline, CDR1 SGHAT and CDR2 FQNNGV. CDR3 residues: CASSADPGRLEKLFF. For the CDR3, the DNA is TGTGCCAGCAGCGCAGACCCCGGGAGGTTGGAAAAACTGTTTTTT.

This clone was detected only a few times. The V gene is TRBV4-3, the J gene TRBJ1-1; TRBD1 might be the D (6 bases). The CDR3 is 18 amino acids. The V end lost 2 bases, the J end lost 5 bases, and 24 bases lay between the germline ends. Germline V lookup: CDR1 LGHNA, CDR2 YSLEER. The CDR3 bases are TGCGCCAGCAGCCAACTAGTGGGGGTTACAGGAAGGGGGACTGAAGCTTTCTTT. This encodes CASSQLVGVTGRGTEAFF.

This clone was observed a few times. The J gene is TRBJ1-1, the V gene TRBV5-1, with 7 bases fitting TRBD1. V gave up 4 bases and J gave up 4 bases; unmatched junction bases: 4. The germline V gene encodes CDR1 SGHRS and CDR2 YFSETQ. There are 13 residues in the CDR3. CDR3 sequence reads: CASSTSGGTEAFF. The CDR3 bases are TGCGCCAGCAGCACTTCAGGGGGCACTGAAGCTTTCTTT.

This clone came up a few times. The chain couples TRBV7-2 to TRBJ2-1; 10 bases line up with TRBD1. CDR1 and CDR2 from the germline V gene are SGHTA and FQGNSA. The CDR3 runs to 16 residues. Germline trimming cut 1 base from V and 10 bases from J; bases unmatched to any gene: 10. Here the CDR3 DNA reads TGTGCCAGCAGCTTAGTCGGGACAGGGGAGGGGGAGGAGCAGTTCTTC. Encoded protein: CASSLVGTGEGEEQFF.

This clone was detected only once. The rearrangement joins TRBV5-5 to TRBJ2-5, with 14 bases identical to TRBD2. V lost 2 bases and J lost 3; bases outside the gene matches: 6. The CDR3 runs 17 residues. Germline CDR1 reads SGHKS; CDR2 reads YYEKEE (reference sequence). The CDR3 DNA sequence: TGTGCCAGCAGCTTTCGACTAGCGGGAGGGCCCGAAGAGACCCAGTACTTC. It encodes CASSFRLAGGPEETQYF.

V gene TRBV11-2 combines with J gene TRBJ2-1, with D possibly being TRBD1 (5 bases). The CDR3 is made up of 15 amino acids. Germline values: CDR1 SGHAT, CDR2 FQNNGV. The germline V and J ends were trimmed by 3 bases and 8 bases, with 17 bases remaining between them. The CDR3: CASSFLTGSGDEQFF. In DNA form, the CDR3 reads TGTGCCAGCAGCTTTTTAACAGGCTCTGGAGATGAGCAGTTCTTC.

This chain links TRBV5-1 with TRBJ2-1, with TRBD1 matching over 8 bases. Germline assignment: CDR1 SGHRS and CDR2 YFSETQ. The trim removed 3 bases at V and 8 bases at J, leaving 7 bases unmatched. This CDR3 is 14 amino acids long. The CDR3 bases are TGCGCCAGCAGCTGGGGACAGGCGTCGGATGAGCAGTTCTTC. It encodes CASSWGQASDEQFF.

V is TRBV20-1 and J is TRBJ1-2, with a tentative D call TRBD1 (6 bases). Germline V gives CDR1 DFQATT, CDR2 SNEGSKA (reference sequence). CDR3 length: 11 amino acids. Trimming removed 6 bases at V and 8 bases at J, with 13 bases between. For the CDR3, the DNA is TGCAGTGCCTCCAGGGGACGAGGCTACACCTTC. Translation gives CSASRGRGYTF.

The chain joins TRBV6-5 to TRBJ1-1; D is unresolved. Germline lookup yields CDR1 MNHEY and CDR2 SVGAGI. V was clipped by 2 bases and J by 5 bases, with 9 bases between them. The CDR3 has 13 residues. CDR3 in amino acids: CASSYDGGTEAFF. The DNA for the CDR3 is TGTGCCAGCAGTTACGATGGCGGGACTGAAGCTTTCTTT.

The chain couples TRBV30 to TRBJ2-6, with D unclear. V was shortened by 0 bases and J by 0 bases, with 6 bases between the two germline ends. Per the germline V gene, CDR1 is GTSNPN and CDR2 is SVGIG (reference sequence). The CDR3 runs to 15 residues. CDR3 loop: CAWSVSGSGANVLTF. The DNA for the CDR3 is TGTGCCTGGAGTGTATCGGGCTCTGGGGCCAACGTCCTGACTTTC.

V and J are TRBV6-6 and TRBJ1-4; 11 bases match TRBD1. Germline V gene lookup returns CDR1 MNHNY and CDR2 SVGAGI (reference sequence). The ends lost 7 bases at V and 6 bases at J; junction bases unmatched: 7. The CDR3 sequence is 15 residues long. The CDR3 spells CASTRTGGVDEKLFF. DNA for the CDR3: TGTGCCAGCACCCGGACAGGGGGCGTTGATGAAAAACTGTTTTTT.